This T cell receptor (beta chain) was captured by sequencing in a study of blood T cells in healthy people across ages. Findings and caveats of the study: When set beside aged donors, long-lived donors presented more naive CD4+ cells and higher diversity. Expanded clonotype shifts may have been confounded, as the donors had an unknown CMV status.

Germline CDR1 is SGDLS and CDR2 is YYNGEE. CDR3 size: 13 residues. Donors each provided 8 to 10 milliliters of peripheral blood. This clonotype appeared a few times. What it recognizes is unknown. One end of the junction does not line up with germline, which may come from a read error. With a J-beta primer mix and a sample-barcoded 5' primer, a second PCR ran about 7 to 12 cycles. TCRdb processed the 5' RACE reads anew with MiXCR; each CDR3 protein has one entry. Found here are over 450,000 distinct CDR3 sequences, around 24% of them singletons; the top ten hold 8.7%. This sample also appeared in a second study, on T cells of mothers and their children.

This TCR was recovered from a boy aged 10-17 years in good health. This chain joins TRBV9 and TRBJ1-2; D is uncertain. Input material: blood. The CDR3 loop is CASSGYTPYGYTF. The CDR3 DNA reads TGTGCCAGTAGCGGCTACACCCCCTATGGCTACACCTTC. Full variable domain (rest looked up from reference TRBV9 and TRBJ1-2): DSGVTQTPKHLITATGQRVTLRCSPRSGDLSVYWYQQSLDQGLQFLIQYYNGEERAKGNILERFSAQQFPDLHSELNLSSLELGDSALYFCASSGYTPYGYTFGSGTRLTVV.